What follows describes a single TCR beta chain. Only in-frame clones appear in the TCRdb table, and some are missing; sequencing was by immunoSEQ multiplex PCR. The sample contains about 94,000 clones, approximately 87% of which appear only once. The source of the sample is a study of blood T cell repertoires in COVID-19. Study information: PBMCs, B-cell-depleted T cells, or T cells were the source of the cDNA or gDNA that made up the material.

Germline V gene data show CDR1 as SGHTA and CDR2 as FQGNSA. The V and J ends lost 6 bases and 4 bases respectively, with 15 bases between them. The CDR3 spans 14 residues. Sequencing used peripheral blood. The chain combines TRBV7-2 with TRBJ1-2, with a weak D call TRBD1 (5 bases). The source is a human donor with acute or convalescent COVID-19. The donor label of this sample is uncertain. The CDR3 DNA is TGTGCCAGCAGGGGACTAGCCGCCCGCTATGGCTACACCTTC. Protein sequence: CASRGLAARYGYTF.